These 12 T cell receptor beta chains share one sample of origin, sequenced in a study of blood T cell repertoires in COVID-19. Profiled with immunoSEQ multiplex PCR; TCRdb holds only in-frame clones, not every one. The sample holds under 75,000 clones, less than 75% seen once. Sequences were obtained from peripheral blood. These receptors were taken from a man aged 60-69 years with acute or convalescent COVID-19.

The gene calls are TRBV6-5 and TRBJ2-1; weak D call: TRBD1 (6 bases). The CDR3 totals 13 residues. Germline CDR1 reads MNHEY; CDR2 reads SVGAGI. V was cut by 4 bases and J by 8 bases, with 12 bases left in between. CDR3 nucleotides: TGTGCCAGCAGTTCCTCACGACAGGATGAGCAGTTCTTC. This encodes CASSSSRQDEQFF.

The table lists this clone with a count of one. The chain links TRBV18 to TRBJ1-1; 9 bases map to TRBD1. Germline assignment: CDR1 KGHSH and CDR2 LQKENI. With V trimmed by 6 bases and J by 1 base, 12 bases remained unmatched. The CDR3 consists of 17 residues. The DNA for the CDR3 is TGTGCCAGCTCCCGTGGACAGGGGTTGTTGGGGAACACTGAAGCTTTCTTT. Its translation is CASSRGQGLLGNTEAFF.

The chain couples TRBV20-1 to TRBJ2-1; 11 nucleotides match TRBD2. Germline lookup yields CDR1 DFQATT and CDR2 SNEGSKA (reference sequence). J was trimmed by 8 bases and V by 6 bases; bases with no gene match: 12. The CDR3 sequence is 15 residues long. The CDR3 DNA is TGCAGTGCCAGTAGCGGGGGGGCCTTTAGTGATGAGCAGTTCTTC. Amino acid sequence: CSASSGGAFSDEQFF.

J is TRBJ2-2 and V is TRBV5-1, with a possible D match to TRBD2 (5 bases). Germline V gene lookup returns CDR1 SGHRS and CDR2 YFSETQ. Trimming removed 5 bases from V and 2 bases from J, with 16 bases in between. This CDR3 is built from 16 residues. CDR3 DNA: TGCGCCAGCAGTCCTGGCGGGCTACTCAACACCGGGGAGCTGTTTTTT. It yields the protein CASSPGGLLNTGELFF.

This clone has more than one count but fewer than ten. The V and J genes are TRBV2 and TRBJ1-1; no clear D gene. CDR1 is SNHLY, CDR2 FYNNEI, per germline. Trimming removed 10 bases from V and 2 bases from J, with 11 bases in between. This CDR3 spans 12 amino acids. CDR3 sequence: CATKSHNTEAFF. The DNA for the CDR3 is TGTGCCACCAAAAGCCATAACACTGAAGCTTTCTTT.

The chain has TRBV19 and TRBJ1-5; 7 bases are a match to TRBD1. V was pared by 7 bases and J by 7 bases, with 7 bases of the junction left unmatched. CDR1 and CDR2 from the germline V gene are LNHDA and SQIVND (reference sequence). The CDR3 extends over 13 amino acids. CDR3 nucleotide sequence: TGTGCCAGTACCGACAGGGAACTACAGCCCCAGCATTTT. Protein sequence: CASTDRELQPQHF. Full variable domain (missing parts from reference TRBV19 and TRBJ1-5): DGGITQSPKYLFRKEGQNVTLSCEQNLNHDAMYWYRQDPGQGLRLIYYSQIVNDFQKGDIAEGYSVSREKKESFPLTVTSAQKNPTAFYLCASTDRELQPQHFGDGTRLSIL.

The chain uses TRBV5-1 and TRBJ2-4, with TRBD1 as a possible D gene (6 bases). This CDR3 contains 14 residues. Germline CDR1 reads SGHRS; CDR2 reads YFSETQ. The V end was cut by 2 bases, the J end by 2 bases, with 8 bases between. In nucleotides, the CDR3 is TGCGCCAGCAGCTTAGGGGGTTCCAAAAACATTCAGTACTTC. Translated: CASSLGGSKNIQYF.

The chain employs TRBV2 and TRBJ2-2; tentative D call: TRBD1 (5 bases). V lost 11 bases to trimming and J lost 0 bases, with 13 bases between them. This CDR3 region has 14 residues. The germline CDR1 and CDR2 sequences are SNHLY and FYNNEI. The CDR3 coding sequence is TGTGCCTCCAGGGCCGTCGCGAACACCGGGGAGCTGTTTTTT. Translating gives CASRAVANTGELFF.

This clone was counted between two and nine times. This chain connects TRBV7-9 to TRBJ1-1; D unclear. Germline loops: CDR1 SEHNR, CDR2 FQNEAQ (reference sequence). The CDR3 runs 12 residues. Trimming took off 5 bases at V and 4 bases at J, with 8 bases between the two ends. The CDR3 bases are TGTGCCAGCAGCCTAGGGAGCACTGAAGCTTTCTTT. Amino acid sequence: CASSLGSTEAFF.

The chain has TRBV6-5 and TRBJ1-2; D is perhaps TRBD1 (6 bases). In germline, CDR1 is MNHEY, CDR2 SVGAGI. The length of the CDR3 is 13 residues. Trimming stripped 7 bases from V and 8 bases from J, with 17 bases between. The DNA for the CDR3 is TGTGCCAGCATGGCCCCCAGGGGTCGAGGCTACACCTTC. This encodes CASMAPRGRGYTF.

This chain links TRBV4-2 with TRBJ2-2, with TRBD1 matching 9 bases. CDR3 length: 15 amino acids. V trimming: 1 base; J trimming: 5 bases; junction bases outside the gene matches: 2. CDR1 and CDR2 from the germline V gene are LGHNA and YNFKEQ. CDR3 amino acids: CASSQGQGGTGELFF. Here the CDR3 DNA reads TGTGCCAGCAGCCAAGGACAGGGGGGGACCGGGGAGCTGTTTTTT.

The chain recombines TRBV7-9 with TRBJ1-2; D may be TRBD1 (6 bases). V was cut by 2 bases and J by 1 base, with 17 bases left in between. In germline, CDR1 is SEHNR, CDR2 FQNEAQ (reference sequence). The CDR3 consists of 17 residues. CDR3 DNA: TGTGCCAGCAGCTTAATGGGGGCAGGGTTCTTTAACTATGGCTACACCTTC. It yields the protein CASSLMGAGFFNYGYTF.